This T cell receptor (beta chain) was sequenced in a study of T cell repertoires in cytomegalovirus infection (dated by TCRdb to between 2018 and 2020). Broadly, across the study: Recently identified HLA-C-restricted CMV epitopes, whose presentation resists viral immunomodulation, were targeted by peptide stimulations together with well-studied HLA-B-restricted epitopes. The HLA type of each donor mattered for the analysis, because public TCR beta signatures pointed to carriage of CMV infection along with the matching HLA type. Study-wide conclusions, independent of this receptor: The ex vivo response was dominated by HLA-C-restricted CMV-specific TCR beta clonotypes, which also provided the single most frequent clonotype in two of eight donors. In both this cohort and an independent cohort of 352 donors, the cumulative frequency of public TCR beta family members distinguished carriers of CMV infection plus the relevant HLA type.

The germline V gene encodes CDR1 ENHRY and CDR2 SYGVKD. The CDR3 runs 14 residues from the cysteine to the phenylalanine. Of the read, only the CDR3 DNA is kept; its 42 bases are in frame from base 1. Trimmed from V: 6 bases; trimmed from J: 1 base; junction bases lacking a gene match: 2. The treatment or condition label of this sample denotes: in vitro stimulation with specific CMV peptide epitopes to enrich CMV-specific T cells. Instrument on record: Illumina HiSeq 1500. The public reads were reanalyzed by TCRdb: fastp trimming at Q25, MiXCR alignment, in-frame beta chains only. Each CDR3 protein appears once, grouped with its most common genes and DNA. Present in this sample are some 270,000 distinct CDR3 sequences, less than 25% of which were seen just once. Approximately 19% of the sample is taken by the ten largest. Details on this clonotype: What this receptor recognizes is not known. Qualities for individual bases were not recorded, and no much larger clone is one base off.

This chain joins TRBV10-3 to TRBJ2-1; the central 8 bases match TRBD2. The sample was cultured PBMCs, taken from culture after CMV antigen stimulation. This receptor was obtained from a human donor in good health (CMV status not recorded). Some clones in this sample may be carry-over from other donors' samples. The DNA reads TGTGCCATCAGGCTAGCGGGTTCCTACAATGAGCAGTTCTTC. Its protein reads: CAIRLAGSYNEQFF.